The 27 T cell receptor beta chains in this list originate from one sample, sequenced in a study of OX40 agonist ivuxolimab in advanced cancers. TCRdb keeps only in-frame clones here, not all; method: immunoSEQ multiplex PCR. Seen here are tens of thousands of clones, about 90% observed once, and the top ten hold 4.2%. Sample: CD4+ or CD8+ T cells sorted from blood, taken in a trial of the OX40 agonist ivuxolimab. These receptors came from an adult with an advanced solid tumor such as melanoma, head and neck, liver or kidney cancer.

The chain employs TRBV5-1 and TRBJ2-7; a weak D match, TRBD1 (6 bases). The CDR3 contains 12 residues. V gave up 0 bases and J gave up 6 bases, with 7 bases separating them. CDR1 and CDR2 (germline): SGHRS, YFSETQ. CDR3 nucleotides: TGCGCCAGCAGCTTGGAGGGGGTCGAGCAGTACGTC. This gives the protein CASSLEGVEQYV.

This clone was detected once. CDR3 amino acids: CASSQTASSYNEQFF. For the CDR3, the DNA is TGTGCCAGCAGCCAAACAGCGAGCTCCTACAATGAGCAGTTCTTC. The chain carries TRBV7-3 and TRBJ2-1; unclear D gene. CDR3 size: 15 residues. Looked up from germline, CDR1 is SGHTA and CDR2 is FQGTGA. V lost 5 bases, J lost 0 bases, and 11 bases lay in between.

The rearrangement uses TRBV11-2 and TRBJ1-3; D not certain. Trimming took 5 bases from V and 0 from J, leaving 23 bases between them. Looked up from germline, CDR1 is SGHAT and CDR2 is FQNNGV. The CDR3 is 19 residues long. The CDR3 loop reads CASSLMIIALPYSGNTIYF. The CDR3 nucleotides are TGTGCCAGCAGCCTAATGATTATCGCCTTACCATACTCTGGAAACACCATATATTTT.

This chain uses TRBV4-1 with TRBJ2-7; tentatively, D is TRBD2 (5 bases). Trimming stripped 4 bases from V and 6 bases from J, with 16 bases between. Looked up from germline, CDR1 is MGHRA and CDR2 is YSYEKL. The CDR3 is made up of 14 amino acids. The CDR3 loop reads CASSPAAGVGEQYF. CDR3 DNA sequence: TGCGCCAGCAGCCCGGCCGCGGGCGTCGGCGAGCAGTACTTC.

The rearrangement uses TRBV11-1 and TRBJ2-5, with 11 bases aligning to TRBD2. CDR3 length: 16 residues. Germline CDR1 and CDR2: SGHAT and FQDESV (reference sequence). Trimming removed 4 bases from V and 2 bases from J; junction bases left unmatched: 6. The CDR3 nucleotides are TGTGCCAGCAGCTCGTGGACTAGCGGGCCACAAGAGACCCAGTACTTC. It encodes CASSSWTSGPQETQYF.

The chain combines TRBV28 with TRBJ1-1, with TRBD1 as a possible D gene (5 bases). The CDR3 runs 16 residues. The germline gives CDR1 MDHEN, CDR2 SYDVKM. V lost 6 bases and J 3 bases, leaving 20 bases between the germline ends. The chain's CDR3 is CASSHPPGTLDTEAFF. The DNA of the CDR3 is TGTGCCAGCAGCCACCCCCCGGGGACGTTGGACACTGAAGCTTTCTTT. Together with reference TRBV28 and TRBJ1-1, the CDR3 gives the full variable domain: DVKVTQSSRYLVKRTGEKVFLECVQDMDHENMFWYRQDPGLGLRLIYFSYDVKMKEKGDIPEGYSVSREKKERFSLILESASTNQTSMYLCASSHPPGTLDTEAFFGQGTRLTVV.

This clone was counted a single time. V and J are TRBV2 and TRBJ2-3, with 9 positions matching TRBD2. The germline CDR1 and CDR2 sequences are SNHLY and FYNNEI. The CDR3 runs 15 residues. J lost 0 bases, V lost 6 bases, and 4 bases had no gene match. CDR3 in amino acids: CASSATSGSTDTQYF. CDR3 nucleotide sequence: TGTGCCAGCAGCGCGACTAGCGGCAGCACAGATACGCAGTATTTT.

The chain recombines TRBV5-4 with TRBJ2-3; 8 bases are a match to TRBD1. Losses at the gene ends were 2 bases for V and 5 bases for J; bases not matched to a gene: 7. The CDR3 loop spans 15 amino acids. Germline V gene data show CDR1 as SGHNT and CDR2 as YYREEE (reference sequence). CDR3 residues: CASSLTQGAIDTQYF. The CDR3 DNA sequence: TGTGCCAGCAGCTTAACTCAGGGGGCTATAGATACGCAGTATTTT. Full variable domain (missing parts from reference TRBV5-4 and TRBJ2-3): ETGVTQSPTHLIKTRGQQVTLRCSSQSGHNTVSWYQQALGQGPQFIFQYYREEENGRGNFPPRFSGLQFPNYSSELNVNALELDDSALYLCASSLTQGAIDTQYFGPGTRLTVL.

The rearrangement uses TRBV7-6 and TRBJ2-1; 10 bases agree with TRBD2. This CDR3 has 16 residues. CDR1 is SGHVS and CDR2 is FNYEAQ in the germline V gene. The trim removed 5 bases at V and 9 bases at J, leaving 13 bases unmatched. As DNA, the CDR3 is TGTGCCAGCAGCCTTGGCTTAGCGGGGGGAATTAGTGAGCAGTTCTTC. Protein: CASSLGLAGGISEQFF.

CDR3 nucleotides: TGTGCCAGCAGCGGAGTGGCCGGGGAGCTGTTTTTT. Its translation: CASSGVAGELFF. V is TRBV7-9 and J is TRBJ2-2, with D uncertain. V was trimmed by 5 bases and J by 6 bases, leaving 7 bases between them. The germline gives CDR1 SEHNR, CDR2 FQNEAQ (reference sequence). The CDR3 spans 12 residues.

The chain recombines TRBV9 with TRBJ2-1, with 7 bases matching TRBD2. V lost 2 bases to trimming and J lost 3 bases; unmatched junction nucleotides: 5. Per germline, CDR1 SGDLS and CDR2 YYNGEE. The CDR3 runs to 15 residues. The CDR3 DNA follows: TGTGCCAGCAGCGTTGCGGGAGTTAACTACAATGAGCAGTTCTTC. This translates into CASSVAGVNYNEQFF.

The chain links TRBV11-2 to TRBJ1-4, with 7 nucleotides matching TRBD1. The CDR3 sequence is 15 residues long. V shed 1 base, J shed 6 bases, and the junction held 5 bases outside the gene matches. Germline loops: CDR1 SGHAT, CDR2 FQNNGV. Here the CDR3 DNA reads TGTGCCAGCAGCTTAGTGGGGGACAGTTATGAAAAACTGTTTTTT. Translation: CASSLVGDSYEKLFF.

The chain recombines TRBV15 with TRBJ1-2; 8 bases fit TRBD1. Germline V lookup: CDR1 LNHNV, CDR2 YYDKDF (reference sequence). V trimming: 0 bases; J trimming: 5 bases; junction bases outside the gene matches: 8. This CDR3 has 16 amino acids. The DNA for the CDR3 is TGTGCCACCAGCAGAGATCGGACAGGGAGGGAGTATGGCTACACCTTC. As protein: CATSRDRTGREYGYTF.

J is TRBJ2-1 and V is TRBV6-1, with TRBD2 identical over 7 bases. Germline CDR1 MNHNS, CDR2 SASEGT. After removal of 7 bases from V and 0 bases from J, the junction contained 6 bases not matched to a gene. This CDR3 comprises 15 residues. As DNA, the CDR3 is TGTGCCAGCACCGCATGGGGGGGCTCCTACAATGAGCAGTTCTTC. This gives the protein CASTAWGGSYNEQFF.

The chain employs TRBV11-3 and TRBJ2-2, with unresolved D. In germline, CDR1 is SGHNT, CDR2 YENEEA. CDR3 size: 13 residues. V was shortened by 5 bases and J by 4 bases, with 8 bases between the two germline ends. The CDR3 DNA follows: TGTGCCAGCAGCACAACCTCCACCGGGGAGCTGTTTTTT. This gives the protein CASSTTSTGELFF.

The chain combines TRBV21-1 with TRBJ1-5; whether TRBD1, the table's D call, matches the DNA was not checked. TRBV21-1 has pseudogene status. The CDR3 length is 19 residues. The DNA for the CDR3 is TGTGCCAGCAAGATGACAGGGGAGTCGCCAGATAGAAGCAATCAGCCCCAGCATTTT. The encoded protein is CASKMTGESPDRSNQPQHF.

The gene calls are TRBV25-1 and TRBJ1-2, with D tentatively TRBD1 (6 bases). Germline V gene lookup returns CDR1 MGHDK and CDR2 SYGVNS. Trimming removed 3 bases from V and 4 bases from J, with 15 bases in between. This CDR3 is 15 amino acids long. In nucleotides, the CDR3 is TGTGCCAGCAGTGAGTGGGGACACCGACTCTATGGCTACACCTTC. Its protein is CASSEWGHRLYGYTF.

This clone was seen only a few times. The V gene is TRBV6-4, the J gene TRBJ2-1; D is ambiguous. V was clipped by 2 bases and J by 4 bases, with 12 bases between them. CDR1 and CDR2 from the germline V gene are MRHNA and SNTAGT. This CDR3 is built from 15 residues. CDR3 sequence: CASSDHLGQYNEQFF. The CDR3 region has the DNA TGTGCCAGCAGTGACCATTTAGGGCAGTACAATGAGCAGTTCTTC.

This chain uses TRBV28 with TRBJ2-7; D remains unclear. With 4 bases removed from V and 5 bases from J, the gap between germline ends came to 9 bases. The CDR3 has 12 residues. Germline V gene sequence: CDR1 MDHEN, CDR2 SYDVKM. CDR3 protein: CASSSPHNEQYF. In DNA form, the CDR3 reads TGTGCCAGCAGTTCACCGCATAACGAGCAGTACTTC.

The rearrangement uses TRBV27 and TRBJ1-5; D uncertain. The germline gives CDR1 MNHEY, CDR2 SMNVEV (reference sequence). Trimming shortened V by 8 bases and J by 1 base, and 12 bases separated the two germline ends. The CDR3 runs 14 residues. In nucleotides, the CDR3 is TGTGCCAGCCGGGTCGGCGGCAGCAATCAGCCCCAGCATTTT. Protein product: CASRVGGSNQPQHF.

The CDR3, as DNA: TGTGCCAGCAGCTTAAACGTCGGAGGGTTGAACACTGAAGCTTTCTTT. Protein product: CASSLNVGGLNTEAFF. The chain carries TRBV7-9 and TRBJ1-1; D unresolved. This CDR3 region has 16 residues. The germline V gene has CDR1 SEHNR and CDR2 FQNEAQ (reference sequence). V was clipped by 2 bases and J by 0 bases, with 13 bases between them.

The rearrangement links TRBV9 to TRBJ2-1; possibly TRBD1 for D (6 bases). V gave up 4 bases and J gave up 1 base, with 15 bases separating them. The CDR3 runs 16 residues. Germline V CDR1 and CDR2: SGDLS, YYNGEE. The CDR3 region is CASSPRWGTSYNEQFF. The DNA for the CDR3 is TGTGCCAGCAGCCCTAGGTGGGGGACATCCTACAATGAGCAGTTCTTC.

This sequence joins TRBV19 and TRBJ2-5, with D maybe TRBD1 (6 bases). The CDR3 spans 17 residues. Trimming pared 0 bases from V and 5 bases from J, leaving 19 bases between. Germline lookup yields CDR1 LNHDA and CDR2 SQIVND (reference sequence). In nucleotides, the CDR3 is TGTGCCAGTAGTATAGACAGGGGCAACCCTTACAGGGAGACCCAGTACTTC. Translated: CASSIDRGNPYRETQYF.

The chain combines TRBV28 with TRBJ1-4; 9 nucleotides match TRBD1. CDR1 and CDR2 from the germline V gene are MDHEN and SYDVKM. With 4 bases clipped from V and 2 bases from J, the junction kept 8 bases outside the gene matches. This CDR3 spans 17 amino acids. CDR3 region: CASSWDRATGTNEKLFF. The CDR3 DNA reads as TGTGCCAGCAGTTGGGACAGGGCTACCGGGACTAATGAAAAACTGTTTTTT.

The genes are TRBV7-9 and TRBJ1-5, with TRBD1 identical over 9 bases. CDR1 and CDR2 from the germline V gene are SEHNR and FQNEAQ (reference sequence). Trimming removed 4 bases from V and 6 bases from J; junction bases left unmatched: 7. The CDR3 extends over 15 amino acids. The CDR3 nucleotides are TGTGCCAGCAGCTACCGGGACAGGGTCGGTCAGCCCCAGCATTTT. Translated: CASSYRDRVGQPQHF. The full variable domain, completed using reference TRBV7-9 and TRBJ1-5, is DTGVSQNPRHKITKRGQNVTFRCDPISEHNRLYWYRQTLGQGPEFLTYFQNEAQLEKSRLLSDRFSAERPKGSFSTLEIQRTEQGDSAMYLCASSYRDRVGQPQHFGDGTRLSIL.

This sequence joins TRBV5-1 and TRBJ1-2; D is perhaps TRBD1 (6 bases). V was pared by 0 bases and J by 3 bases, with 18 bases between. Germline V gives CDR1 SGHRS, CDR2 YFSETQ. This CDR3 is 17 amino acids long. CDR3 region: CASSLDPQGSFDYGYTF. In nucleotides, the CDR3 is TGCGCCAGCAGCTTGGATCCTCAGGGGAGTTTCGACTATGGCTACACCTTC.

The chain has TRBV2 and TRBJ2-3; D is unclear. Trimming shortened V by 3 bases and J by 0 bases, and 10 bases separated the two germline ends. CDR3 size: 15 residues. CDR1 is SNHLY, CDR2 FYNNEI, per germline. CDR3 nucleotide sequence: TGTGCCAGCAGTGATTTTAGAACTAGCACAGATACGCAGTATTTT. Amino acid sequence: CASSDFRTSTDTQYF.